In this sample, the clone carrying this T cell receptor beta chain turned up once. The antigen is not known. Pooled in the analysis were second doses at about 4 or about 12 weeks. Produced via immunoSEQ multiplex PCR; TCRdb's table is partial and in-frame only. The data show approximately 75,000 clones, with under 90% seen just once and 1.3% to 1.5% held by the top ten. The data were taken from a study of T cell responses to AZD1222 COVID-19 vaccine. The CDR3 loop spans 11 amino acids. The V gene lost 5 bases and the J gene lost 1 base, with 3 bases spanning the gap. Germline V gives CDR1 SGHAT, CDR2 FQNNGV. Findings and caveats of the study: Spike-specific TCR depth and breadth grew after two AZD1222 doses. Donors in the cohort were predominantly white British and more often female, and clonal diversity was possibly underestimated.

The sequencing used peripheral blood, collected 28 days after the second AZD1222 dose. The clonotype originates from an adult who received the AZD1222 COVID-19 vaccine. This chain links TRBV11-2 with TRBJ2-7; D gene unclear. In DNA form, the CDR3 reads TGTGCCAGCAGCGCTTCCTACGAGCAGTACTTC. Amino acid sequence: CASSASYEQYF.